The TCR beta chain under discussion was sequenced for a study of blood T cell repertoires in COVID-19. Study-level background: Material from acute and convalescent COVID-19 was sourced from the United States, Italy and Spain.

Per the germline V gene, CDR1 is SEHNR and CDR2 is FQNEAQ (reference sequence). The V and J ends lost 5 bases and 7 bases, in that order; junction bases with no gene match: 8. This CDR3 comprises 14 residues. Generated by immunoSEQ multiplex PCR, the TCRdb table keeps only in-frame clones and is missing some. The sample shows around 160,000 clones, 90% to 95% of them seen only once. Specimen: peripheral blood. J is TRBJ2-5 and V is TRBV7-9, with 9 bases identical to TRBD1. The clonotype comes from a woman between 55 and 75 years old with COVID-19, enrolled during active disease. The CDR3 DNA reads TGTGCCAGCAGCCCCGAACAGGGGGCGAGGACCCAGTACTTC. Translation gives CASSPEQGARTQYF. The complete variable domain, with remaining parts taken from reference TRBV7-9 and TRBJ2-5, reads DTGVSQNPRHKITKRGQNVTFRCDPISEHNRLYWYRQTLGQGPEFLTYFQNEAQLEKSRLLSDRFSAERPKGSFSTLEIQRTEQGDSAMYLCASSPEQGARTQYFGPGTRLLVL.